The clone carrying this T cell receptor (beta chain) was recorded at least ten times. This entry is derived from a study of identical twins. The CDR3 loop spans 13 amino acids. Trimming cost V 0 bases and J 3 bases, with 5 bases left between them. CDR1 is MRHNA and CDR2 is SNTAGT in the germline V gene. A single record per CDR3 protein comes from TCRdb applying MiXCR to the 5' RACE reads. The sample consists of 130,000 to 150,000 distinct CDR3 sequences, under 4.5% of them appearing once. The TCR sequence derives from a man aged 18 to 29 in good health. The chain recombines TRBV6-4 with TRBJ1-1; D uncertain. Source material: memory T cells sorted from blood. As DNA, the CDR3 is TGTGCCAGCAGTGACTCGGAGTACACTGAAGCTTTCTTT. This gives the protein CASSDSEYTEAFF.